This TCR beta chain was recorded in a study of cytomegalovirus exposure and HLA in healthy donors. Here immunoSEQ multiplex PCR was the method, and the copy in TCRdb shows in-frame clones only, minus some. The sample has some 130,000 clones, about 90% seen once. Study outcomes and limitations: Associated with cytomegalovirus, according to the listing, were about 160 TCR beta chains. In the approximately 130 validation repertoires, a later analysis found that first-cohort TCR clusters tended to co-occur.

This CDR3 has 13 residues. V was shortened by 0 bases and J by 11 bases, with 13 bases between the two germline ends. The germline V gene encodes CDR1 LGHNA and CDR2 YSLEER. With regard to this clone: Antigen: not known.

The donors belonged to the roughly 120-subject validation cohort, separate from the 666-subject first cohort. Sequencing was performed on PBMCs. J is TRBJ1-1 and V is TRBV4-3; a weak D match, TRBD1 (5 bases). The origin of this receptor is a man aged 18 to 35 in good health and CMV-seronegative. The CDR3 coding sequence is TGCGCCAGCAGCCAAGACCACAGGCTTTGGGCTTTCTTT. Its protein is CASSQDHRLWAFF.